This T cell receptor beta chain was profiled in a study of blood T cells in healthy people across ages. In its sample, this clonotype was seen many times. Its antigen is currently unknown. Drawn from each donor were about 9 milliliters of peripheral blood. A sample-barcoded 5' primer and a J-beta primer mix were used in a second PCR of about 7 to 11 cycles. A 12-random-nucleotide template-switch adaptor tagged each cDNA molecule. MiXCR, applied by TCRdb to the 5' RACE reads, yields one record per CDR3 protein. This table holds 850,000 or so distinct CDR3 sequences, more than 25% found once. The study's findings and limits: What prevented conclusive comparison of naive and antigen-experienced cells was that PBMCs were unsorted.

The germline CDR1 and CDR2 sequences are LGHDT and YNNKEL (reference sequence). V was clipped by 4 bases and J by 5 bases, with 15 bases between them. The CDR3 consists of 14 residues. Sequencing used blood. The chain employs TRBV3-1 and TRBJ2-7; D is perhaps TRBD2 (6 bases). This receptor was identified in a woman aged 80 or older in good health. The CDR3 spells CASSPGRGNDEQYF. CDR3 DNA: TGTGCCAGCAGCCCCGGACGGGGGAACGACGAGCAGTACTTC.